The entry below gives a single T cell receptor beta chain sequence along with its context. TCRdb's table, derived via immunoSEQ multiplex PCR, lists solely in-frame clones and lacks some. Of around 1.1 million clones listed, around three quarters are singletons. The entry originates in a study of shared clonotypes between healthy human individuals. Per the germline V gene, CDR1 is KGHSH and CDR2 is LQKENI. The CDR3 spans 14 residues. With 0 bases removed from V and 4 bases from J, the gap between germline ends came to 9 bases. The receptor's source is a man younger than 35 in good health. Some clones in this sample may be carry-over from other donors' samples. The genes are TRBV18 and TRBJ1-1, with a weak D call TRBD1 (5 bases). The sequenced material came from memory CD4+ T cells from PBMCs. The subset was: CD45RA-negative fraction. The CDR3 DNA is TGTGCCAGCTCACCACCAGGGGCTGCCACTGAAGCTTTCTTT. Its translation: CASSPPGAATEAFF.